The 31 T cell receptor beta chains below come from one sample, sequenced in a study of cytomegalovirus exposure and HLA in healthy donors. It was with 60 Vbeta and 13 Jbeta primers that the PCR ran. TCRdb keeps only in-frame clones here, not all; method: immunoSEQ multiplex PCR. The sample carries about 130,000 clones, 80% to 90% recorded once. The sequenced sample consisted of PBMCs. All receptors derive from a man in his fifties or sixties in good health and CMV-seronegative.

J is TRBJ1-1 and V is TRBV5-1; no reliable D call. The CDR3 totals 13 residues. The germline V gene encodes CDR1 SGHRS and CDR2 YFSETQ. Trimming stripped 4 bases from V and 1 base from J, with 8 bases between. The CDR3 DNA is TGCGCCAGCAGCACGGAGACGAACACTGAAGCTTTCTTT. The encoded protein is CASSTETNTEAFF.

This clone was counted a single time. V is TRBV6-5 and J is TRBJ2-5, with TRBD2 as a possible D gene (6 bases). Per germline, CDR1 MNHEY and CDR2 SVGAGI. This CDR3 has 15 residues. V lost 2 bases to trimming and J lost 2 bases, with 12 bases between them. The DNA for the CDR3 is TGTGCCAGCAGTTACCAACTAGCTTCGCAAGAGACCCAGTACTTC. Its protein is CASSYQLASQETQYF.

V gene TRBV7-2 combines with J gene TRBJ1-1, with D perhaps matching TRBD1 (6 bases). CDR3 length equals 13 residues. Germline V gene data show CDR1 as SGHTA and CDR2 as FQGNSA. V was cut by 5 bases and J by 1 base, with 8 bases left in between. The CDR3 spells CASSGQRNTEAFF. CDR3 coding DNA: TGTGCCAGCAGCGGACAGAGGAACACTGAAGCTTTCTTT.

V usage is TRBV5-1 and J usage is TRBJ1-1; the D gene is possibly TRBD1 (5 bases). Germline V lookup: CDR1 SGHRS, CDR2 YFSETQ. The CDR3 totals 14 residues. With 4 bases removed from V and 2 bases from J, the gap between germline ends came to 12 bases. The CDR3 loop is CASSRRQPNTEAFF. CDR3 nucleotide sequence: TGCGCCAGCAGCCGCCGACAGCCCAACACTGAAGCTTTCTTT.

This clone was found once. Here the CDR3 reads CSGGQGLYEQYF. The CDR3 region has the DNA TGCAGCGGTGGACAGGGCCTATACGAGCAGTACTTC. The chain recombines TRBV29-1 with TRBJ2-5; 8 bases map to TRBD1. The tail of the sequence fits TRBJ2-7 better, so the J call may be wrong. This CDR3 has 12 amino acids. CDR1 and CDR2 from the germline V gene are SQVTM and ANQGSEA.

This chain connects TRBV27 to TRBJ2-5; D perhaps matches TRBD1 (7 bases). The J call may be incorrect, as the DNA end agrees better with TRBJ2-7. CDR1 is MNHEY and CDR2 is SMNVEV in the germline V gene (reference sequence). The CDR3 consists of 12 residues. The CDR3, as DNA: TGTGCCAGCAGTTTCAGGGGGGACGAGCAGTACTTC. It codes for CASSFRGDEQYF.

This chain links TRBV6-6 with TRBJ1-2, with no clear D. Germline V gene data show CDR1 as MNHNY and CDR2 as SVGAGI (reference sequence). Trimming took off 2 bases at V and 1 base at J, with 8 bases between the two ends. The CDR3 totals 14 residues. CDR3 region: CASSYTVYNYGYTF. CDR3 DNA sequence: TGTGCCAGCAGTTACACAGTCTATAACTATGGCTACACCTTC.

The gene calls are TRBV9 and TRBJ1-6, with a weak D call TRBD1 (6 bases). Germline loops: CDR1 SGDLS, CDR2 YYNGEE. Trimming left V 3 bases short and J 9 bases short, with 13 bases between. This CDR3 spans 14 amino acids. CDR3 sequence: CASSGSTGRSPLHF. The CDR3 region has the DNA TGTGCCAGCAGCGGATCGACAGGACGTTCACCCCTCCACTTT.

This clone has a single count. The V and J genes are TRBV5-1 and TRBJ2-1; D gene ambiguous. The germline gives CDR1 SGHRS, CDR2 YFSETQ. The CDR3 is 13 residues long. Between the trimmed V and J ends, which lost 0 bases and 3 bases, there was a span of 4 bases. The CDR3 is CASSLDGYNEQFF. The CDR3 nucleotides are TGCGCCAGCAGCTTGGACGGCTACAATGAGCAGTTCTTC.

The V and J genes are TRBV19 and TRBJ2-1; 8 bases line up with TRBD2. Trimming cost V 0 bases and J 10 bases; bases outside gene matches: 11. CDR1 LNHDA and CDR2 SQIVND come from the germline V gene (reference sequence). This CDR3 region has 16 residues. The CDR3 region has the DNA TGTGCCAGTAGTATAGATCGAAGCGGGGGCCGAGGGGAGCAGTTCTTC. Protein: CASSIDRSGGRGEQFF.

This clone has just a few counts. J is TRBJ1-5 and V is TRBV5-4; 8 nucleotides align to TRBD1. CDR1 and CDR2 from the germline V gene are SGHNT and YYREEE (reference sequence). V shed 0 bases, J shed 6 bases, and the junction held 2 bases outside the gene matches. The CDR3 totals 14 residues. The CDR3 reads CASSLDGQGQPQHF. The CDR3 region has the DNA TGTGCCAGCAGCTTGGACGGACAGGGTCAGCCCCAGCATTTT.

The rearrangement joins TRBV6-1 to TRBJ1-2; TRBD1 aligns across 8 bases. Germline lookup yields CDR1 MNHNS and CDR2 SASEGT. Germline trimming cut 2 bases from V and 4 bases from J; bases unmatched to any gene: 3. The CDR3 consists of 14 residues. The CDR3 protein is CASSEIQGGYGYTF. The DNA for the CDR3 is TGTGCCAGCAGTGAAATACAGGGGGGCTATGGCTACACCTTC.

The J gene is TRBJ2-5, the V gene TRBV5-1; D call uncertain. Germline V gene data show CDR1 as SGHRS and CDR2 as YFSETQ. The CDR3 covers 15 residues. V gave up 0 bases and J gave up 1 base, with 10 bases separating them. CDR3 nucleotide sequence: TGCGCCAGCAGCTTGGCCTCACAGAGCCAAGAGACCCAGTACTTC. Its translation: CASSLASQSQETQYF.

The V gene is TRBV6-1, the J gene TRBJ2-5, with D maybe TRBD1 (6 bases). The last part of the DNA fits TRBJ2-7 better; the J call may be wrong. Germline V gene sequence: CDR1 MNHNS, CDR2 SASEGT. CDR3 size: 16 residues. The CDR3 DNA sequence: TGTGCCAGCAGTGAATTCAGGGGTGCGGGCGGCTACGAGCAGTACTTC. This translates into CASSEFRGAGGYEQYF.

The chain joins TRBV7-2 to TRBJ1-5; a weak D match, TRBD1 (6 bases). Germline loops: CDR1 SGHTA, CDR2 FQGNSA. This CDR3 comprises 17 residues. The ends were cut back, 2 bases at V and 3 bases at J, with 17 bases in the middle. In DNA form, the CDR3 reads TGTGCCAGCAGCTTATACCCGGGCAGGGGTTACAATCAGCCCCAGCATTTT. Translating it yields CASSLYPGRGYNQPQHF.

This sequence joins TRBV4-1 and TRBJ2-7, with 9 bases lining up with TRBD1. Germline values: CDR1 MGHRA, CDR2 YSYEKL. The CDR3 sequence is 15 residues long. J was trimmed by 5 bases and V by 2 bases; bases with no gene match: 7. The CDR3 loop is CASSQRDRVEDEQYF. The CDR3, as DNA: TGCGCCAGCAGCCAAAGGGACAGGGTGGAAGACGAGCAGTACTTC.

The chain joins TRBV18 to TRBJ1-2, with 7 bases aligning to TRBD1. Per germline, CDR1 KGHSH and CDR2 LQKENI. The CDR3 is 15 amino acids. J gave up 0 bases and V 4 bases, and 5 bases lay outside the gene matches. This CDR3 reads CASSQTGQTNYGYTF. CDR3 DNA: TGTGCCAGCTCACAGACGGGACAGACTAACTATGGCTACACCTTC.

This chain joins TRBV15 and TRBJ2-5; 9 bases line up with TRBD1. V lost 3 bases to trimming and J lost 4 bases; unmatched junction nucleotides: 3. CDR3 size: 14 residues. Germline CDR1 and CDR2: LNHNV and YYDKDF (reference sequence). In DNA, the CDR3 is TGTGCCACCAGCAGGACAGGGGGATCAGAGACCCAGTACTTC. Its protein product is CATSRTGGSETQYF.

This chain joins TRBV4-2 and TRBJ2-5; TRBD1 matches at 7 bases. The CDR3 consists of 14 residues. The V gene's germline CDR1 is LGHNA and CDR2 YNFKEQ. V shed 6 bases, J shed 6 bases, and the junction held 10 bases outside the gene matches. The CDR3 region has the DNA TGTGCCAGCAGTTATGGGGGACAGTGGCAGACCCAGTACTTC. Residues: CASSYGGQWQTQYF.

The V call is TRBV5-1, the J call TRBJ2-2; no clear D. The CDR3 loop spans 12 amino acids. The germline V and J ends were trimmed by 4 bases and 2 bases, with 3 bases remaining between them. Germline V CDR1 and CDR2: SGHRS, YFSETQ. DNA of the CDR3: TGCGCCAGCAGCATAAACACCGGGGAGCTGTTTTTT. Its translation is CASSINTGELFF.

The gene calls are TRBV25-1 and TRBJ1-2; D is uncertain. The CDR3 runs to 12 residues. V was pared by 0 bases and J by 6 bases, with 5 bases between. CDR1 is MGHDK, CDR2 SYGVNS, per germline. The DNA for the CDR3 is TGTGCCAGCAGTGAATACGCGGATGGCTACACCTTC. Its translation: CASSEYADGYTF.

The CDR3 spells CASSFPQTSPEAFNYGYTF. CDR3 nucleotides: TGTGCCAGCAGCTTTCCCCAGACTTCACCTGAGGCTTTTAACTATGGCTACACCTTC. The chain couples TRBV5-8 to TRBJ1-2; no clear D. The germline CDR1 and CDR2 sequences are SGHTS and YDEGEE. The CDR3 is 19 amino acids. V lost 2 bases to trimming and J lost 1 base, with 24 bases between them.

The rearrangement links TRBV2 to TRBJ2-5, with D unclear. Trimming took off 6 bases at V and 1 base at J, with 6 bases between the two ends. Germline V CDR1 and CDR2: SNHLY, FYNNEI. There are 12 residues in the CDR3. CDR3 bases: TGTGCCAGCAGCACAGCCCAAGAGACCCAGTACTTC. Protein sequence: CASSTAQETQYF.

This rearrangement joins TRBV30 to TRBJ1-2; perhaps TRBD1 as D (5 bases). The length of the CDR3 is 13 residues. Germline V gene sequence: CDR1 GTSNPN, CDR2 SVGIG (reference sequence). The V end lost 3 bases, the J end lost 5 bases, and 13 bases lay between the germline ends. CDR3 amino acids: CAWRLGAGYGYTF. For the CDR3, the DNA is TGTGCCTGGAGATTAGGGGCGGGATATGGCTACACCTTC.

This clone was counted a single time. The chain recombines TRBV10-3 with TRBJ2-7; 9 nucleotides match TRBD1. Germline V gives CDR1 ENHRY, CDR2 SYGVKD. The CDR3 is made up of 14 amino acids. V gave up 7 bases and J gave up 6 bases; unmatched junction bases: 10. CDR3 nucleotides: TGTGCCATCACCGAACCGGGACAGGGTGCCGAGCAGTACTTC. As protein: CAITEPGQGAEQYF.

This chain links TRBV29-1 with TRBJ2-1; TRBD2 matches 13 bases. The CDR3 has 18 residues. Germline CDR1 SQVTM, CDR2 ANQGSEA. V was clipped by 7 bases and J by 4 bases; unmatched bases: 16. The CDR3 region is CSALGGTSGVRGYNEQFF. Written as DNA, the CDR3 is TGCAGCGCCCTGGGGGGGACTAGCGGGGTCCGGGGGTACAATGAGCAGTTCTTC.

This clone was seen a few times. The genes are TRBV7-9 and TRBJ1-1; D gene ambiguous. Trimming took off 4 bases at V and 6 bases at J, with 9 bases between the two ends. CDR3 length: 12 residues. CDR1 and CDR2 from the germline V gene are SEHNR and FQNEAQ (reference sequence). This CDR3 reads CASSSLVPEAFF. CDR3 sequence (DNA): TGTGCCAGCAGCTCCCTCGTCCCTGAAGCTTTCTTT.

This sequence joins TRBV5-6 and TRBJ1-3; D might be TRBD1 (5 bases). Trimming stripped 4 bases from V and 4 bases from J, with 12 bases between. This CDR3 contains 14 residues. Germline V lookup: CDR1 SGHDT, CDR2 YYEEEE. The CDR3 coding sequence is TGTGCCAGCAGCGGTCAGGGTTCCGGAAACACCATATATTTT. This gives the protein CASSGQGSGNTIYF.

The rearrangement uses TRBV27 and TRBJ2-1, with 16 positions matching TRBD2. This CDR3 comprises 14 residues. Per the germline V gene, CDR1 is MNHEY and CDR2 is SMNVEV (reference sequence). V trimming: 5 bases; J trimming: 10 bases; junction bases outside the gene matches: 2. The CDR3 DNA follows: TGTGCCAGCAGTCCGGGACTAGCGGGGGGGGAGCAGTTCTTC. It specifies CASSPGLAGGEQFF.

The chain links TRBV5-6 to TRBJ2-7, with D tentatively TRBD2 (7 bases). CDR3 length: 15 amino acids. V shed 4 bases and J shed 2 bases, with 16 bases lying between them. Looked up from germline, CDR1 is SGHDT and CDR2 is YYEEEE. CDR3 in amino acids: CASSNVGAGAYEQYF. DNA of the CDR3: TGTGCCAGCAGCAATGTGGGGGCGGGAGCCTACGAGCAGTACTTC.

This clone was seen just once. This chain connects TRBV7-3 to TRBJ2-1, with 14 bases identical to TRBD2. The germline V gene encodes CDR1 SGHTA and CDR2 FQGTGA. This CDR3 spans 18 amino acids. Losses at the gene ends were 5 bases for V and 1 base for J; bases not matched to a gene: 7. The DNA for the CDR3 is TGTGCCAGCAGCCCCGGACTAGCGGGGGGTGTATCCTACAATGAGCAGTTCTTC. Protein product: CASSPGLAGGVSYNEQFF.